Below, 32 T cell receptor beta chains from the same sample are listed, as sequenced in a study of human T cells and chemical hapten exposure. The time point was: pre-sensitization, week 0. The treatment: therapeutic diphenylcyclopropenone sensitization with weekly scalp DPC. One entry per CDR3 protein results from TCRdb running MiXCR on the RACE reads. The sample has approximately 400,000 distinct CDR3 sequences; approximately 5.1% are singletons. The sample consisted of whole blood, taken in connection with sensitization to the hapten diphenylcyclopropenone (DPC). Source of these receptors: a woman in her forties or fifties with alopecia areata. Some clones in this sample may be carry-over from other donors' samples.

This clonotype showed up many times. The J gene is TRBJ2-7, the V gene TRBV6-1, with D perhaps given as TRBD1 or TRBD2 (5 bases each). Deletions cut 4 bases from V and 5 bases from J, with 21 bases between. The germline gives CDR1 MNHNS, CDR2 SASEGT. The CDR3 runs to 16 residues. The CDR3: CASSVQILGPQDEQYF. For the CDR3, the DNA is TGTGCCAGCAGTGTCCAGATCCTGGGACCCCAGGACGAGCAGTACTTC.

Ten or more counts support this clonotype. The CDR3 spells CASSLLEELFF. The DNA for the CDR3 is TGTGCCAGCTCACTATTGGAGGAACTGTTTTTT. The genes are TRBV18 and TRBJ1-4; D is uncertain. Germline values: CDR1 KGHSH, CDR2 LQKENI. Trimming shortened V by 4 bases and J by 12 bases, and 9 bases separated the two germline ends. The length of the CDR3 is 11 residues.

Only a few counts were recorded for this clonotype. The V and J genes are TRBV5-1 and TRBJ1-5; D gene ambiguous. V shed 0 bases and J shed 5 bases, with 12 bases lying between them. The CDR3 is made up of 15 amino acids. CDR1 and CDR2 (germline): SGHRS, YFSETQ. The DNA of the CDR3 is TGCGCCAGCAGCTTGGACGGGGAAGCCTATCAGCCCCAGCATTTT. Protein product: CASSLDGEAYQPQHF.

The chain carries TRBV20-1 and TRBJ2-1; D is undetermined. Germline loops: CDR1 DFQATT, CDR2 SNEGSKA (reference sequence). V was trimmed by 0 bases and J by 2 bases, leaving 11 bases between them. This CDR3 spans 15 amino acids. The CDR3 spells CSARDSSATYNEQFF. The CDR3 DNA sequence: TGCAGTGCTAGAGATTCGAGCGCCACCTACAATGAGCAGTTCTTC.

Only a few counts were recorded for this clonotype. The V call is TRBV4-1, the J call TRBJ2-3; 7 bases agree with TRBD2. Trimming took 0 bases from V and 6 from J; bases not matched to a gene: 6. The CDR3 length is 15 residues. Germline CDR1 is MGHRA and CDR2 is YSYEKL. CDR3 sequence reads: CASSQDPSGPDTQYF. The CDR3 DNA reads TGCGCCAGCAGCCAAGATCCTAGCGGTCCGGATACGCAGTATTTT.

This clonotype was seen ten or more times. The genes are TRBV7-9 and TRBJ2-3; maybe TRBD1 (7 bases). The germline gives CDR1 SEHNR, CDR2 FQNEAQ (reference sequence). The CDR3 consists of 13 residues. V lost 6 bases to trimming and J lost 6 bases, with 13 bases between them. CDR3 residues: CASREGARDTQYF. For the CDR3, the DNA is TGTGCCAGCAGGGAGGGGGCGCGGGATACGCAGTATTTT.

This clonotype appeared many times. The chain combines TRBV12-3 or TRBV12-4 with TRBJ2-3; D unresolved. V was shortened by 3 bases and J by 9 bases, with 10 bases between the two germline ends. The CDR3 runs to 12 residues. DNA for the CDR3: TGTGCCAGCAGTTTCACAAAGGGCACGCAGTATTTT. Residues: CASSFTKGTQYF.

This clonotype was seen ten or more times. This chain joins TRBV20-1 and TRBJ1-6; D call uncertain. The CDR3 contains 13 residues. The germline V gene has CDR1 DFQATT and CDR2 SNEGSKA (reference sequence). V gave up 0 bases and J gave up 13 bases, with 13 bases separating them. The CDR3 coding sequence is TGCAGTGCTAGAGATCCCCAGACTCTCCCCCTCCACTTT. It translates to CSARDPQTLPLHF.

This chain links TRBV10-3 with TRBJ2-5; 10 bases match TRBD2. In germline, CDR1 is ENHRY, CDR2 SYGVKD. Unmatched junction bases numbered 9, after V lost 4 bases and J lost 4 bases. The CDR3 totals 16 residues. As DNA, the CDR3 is TGTGCCATCAGTGCATCCGCTAGCGGGGGAGGAGAGACCCAGTACTTC. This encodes CAISASASGGGETQYF.

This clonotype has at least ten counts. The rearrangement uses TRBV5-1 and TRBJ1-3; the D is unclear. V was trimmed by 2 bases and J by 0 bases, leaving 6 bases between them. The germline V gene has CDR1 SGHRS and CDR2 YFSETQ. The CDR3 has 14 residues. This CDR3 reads CASSFVGSGNTIYF. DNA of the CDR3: TGCGCCAGCAGCTTTGTTGGCTCTGGAAACACCATATATTTT.

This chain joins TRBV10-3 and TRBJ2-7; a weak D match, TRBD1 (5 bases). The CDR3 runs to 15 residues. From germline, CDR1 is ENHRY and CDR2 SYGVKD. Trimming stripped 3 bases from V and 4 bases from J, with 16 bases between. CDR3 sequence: CAISDSIAGRYEQYF. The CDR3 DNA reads TGTGCCATCAGTGATAGCATCGCAGGGCGTTACGAGCAGTACTTC.

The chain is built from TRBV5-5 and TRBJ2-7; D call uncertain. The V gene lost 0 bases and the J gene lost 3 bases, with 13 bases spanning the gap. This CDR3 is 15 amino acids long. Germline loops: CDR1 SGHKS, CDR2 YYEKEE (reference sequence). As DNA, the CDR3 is TGTGCCAGCAGCTTGGAACCCCGCGAGCACTACGAGCAGTACTTC. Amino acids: CASSLEPREHYEQYF.

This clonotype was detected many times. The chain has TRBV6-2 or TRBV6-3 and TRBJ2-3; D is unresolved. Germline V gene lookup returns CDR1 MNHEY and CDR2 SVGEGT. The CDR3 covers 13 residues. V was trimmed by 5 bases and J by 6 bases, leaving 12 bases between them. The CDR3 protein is CASSEDVRDTQYF. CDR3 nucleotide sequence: TGTGCCAGCAGTGAGGACGTTCGGGATACGCAGTATTTT.

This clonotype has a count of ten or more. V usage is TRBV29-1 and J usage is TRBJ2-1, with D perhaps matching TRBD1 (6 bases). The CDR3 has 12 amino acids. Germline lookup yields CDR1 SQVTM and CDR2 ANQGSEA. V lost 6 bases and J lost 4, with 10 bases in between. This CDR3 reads CSVDSLYNEQFF. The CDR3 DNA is TGCAGCGTGGACAGCCTTTACAATGAGCAGTTCTTC.

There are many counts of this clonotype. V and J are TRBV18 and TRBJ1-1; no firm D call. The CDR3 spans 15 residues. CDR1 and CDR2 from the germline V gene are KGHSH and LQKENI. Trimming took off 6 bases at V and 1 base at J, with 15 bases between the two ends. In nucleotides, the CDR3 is TGTGCCAGCTCGGACGCGGGAGCAGGGAACACTGAAGCTTTCTTT. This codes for CASSDAGAGNTEAFF.

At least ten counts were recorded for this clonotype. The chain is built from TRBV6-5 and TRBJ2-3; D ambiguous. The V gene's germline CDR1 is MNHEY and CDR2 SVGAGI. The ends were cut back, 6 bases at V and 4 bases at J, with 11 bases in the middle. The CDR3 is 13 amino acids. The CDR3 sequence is CASSSPPSDTQYF. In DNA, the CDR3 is TGTGCCAGCAGCTCTCCCCCGTCAGATACGCAGTATTTT.

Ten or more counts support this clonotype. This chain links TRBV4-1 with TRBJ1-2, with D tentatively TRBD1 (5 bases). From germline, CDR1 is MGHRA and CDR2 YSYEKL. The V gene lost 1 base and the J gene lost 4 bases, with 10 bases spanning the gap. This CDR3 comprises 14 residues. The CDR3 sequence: CASSQGPGGYGYTF. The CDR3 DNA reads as TGCGCCAGCAGCCAAGGCCCGGGGGGCTATGGCTACACCTTC.

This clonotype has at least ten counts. CDR3 in amino acids: CASSPRILAGEPYEQYF. The CDR3, as DNA: TGTGCCAGCAGCCCCCGAATCTTAGCGGGGGAACCCTACGAGCAGTACTTC. The chain has TRBV7-2 and TRBJ2-7; 9 bases line up with TRBD2. V dropped 5 bases and J dropped 2; count of bases not matched to a gene: 13. The CDR3 has 17 amino acids. Germline values: CDR1 SGHTA, CDR2 FQGNSA.

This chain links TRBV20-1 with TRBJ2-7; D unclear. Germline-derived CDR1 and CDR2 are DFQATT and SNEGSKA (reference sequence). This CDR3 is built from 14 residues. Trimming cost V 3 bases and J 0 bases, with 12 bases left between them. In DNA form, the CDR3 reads TGCAGTGCTAGTGATGGTAGGAGCTCCTACGAGCAGTACTTC. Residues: CSASDGRSSYEQYF.

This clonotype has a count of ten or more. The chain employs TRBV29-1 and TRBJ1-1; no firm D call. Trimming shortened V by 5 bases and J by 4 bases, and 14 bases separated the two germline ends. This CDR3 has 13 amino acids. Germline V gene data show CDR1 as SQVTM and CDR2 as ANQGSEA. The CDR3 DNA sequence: TGCAGCGTTAAGGAGGGCGCCGTCACTGAAGCTTTCTTT. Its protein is CSVKEGAVTEAFF. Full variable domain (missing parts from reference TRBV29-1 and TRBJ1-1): SAVISQKPSRDICQRGTSLTIQCQVDSQVTMMFWYRQQPGQSLTLIATANQGSEATYESGFVIDKFPISRPNLTFSTLTVSNMSPEDSSIYLCSVKEGAVTEAFFGQGTRLTVV.

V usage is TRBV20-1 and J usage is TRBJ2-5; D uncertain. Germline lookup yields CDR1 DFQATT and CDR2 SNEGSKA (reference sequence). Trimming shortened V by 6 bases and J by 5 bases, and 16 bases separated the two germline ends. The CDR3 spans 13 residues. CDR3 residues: CSARWGYSETQYF. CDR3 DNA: TGCAGTGCGAGATGGGGTTATTCGGAGACCCAGTACTTC.

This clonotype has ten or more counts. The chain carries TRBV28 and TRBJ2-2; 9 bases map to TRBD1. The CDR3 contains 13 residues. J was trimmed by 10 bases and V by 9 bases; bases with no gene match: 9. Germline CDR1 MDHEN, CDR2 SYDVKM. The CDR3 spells CASEQGADLELFF. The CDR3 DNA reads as TGTGCCAGTGAACAGGGGGCAGATTTGGAGCTGTTTTTT.

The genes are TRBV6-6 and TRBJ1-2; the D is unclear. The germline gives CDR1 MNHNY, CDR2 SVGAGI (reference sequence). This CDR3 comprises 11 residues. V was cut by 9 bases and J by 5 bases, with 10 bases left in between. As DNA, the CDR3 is TGTGCCAGAAGCCCGGGGTATGGCTACACCTTC. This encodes CARSPGYGYTF.

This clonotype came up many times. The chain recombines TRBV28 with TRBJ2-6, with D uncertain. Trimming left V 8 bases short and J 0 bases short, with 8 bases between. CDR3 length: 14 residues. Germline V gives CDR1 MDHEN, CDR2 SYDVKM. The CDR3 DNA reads TGTGCCAGCGGTGACATCTCTGGGGCCAACGTCCTGACTTTC. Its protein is CASGDISGANVLTF. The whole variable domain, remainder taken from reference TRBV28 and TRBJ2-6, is DVKVTQSSRYLVKRTGEKVFLECVQDMDHENMFWYRQDPGLGLRLIYFSYDVKMKEKGDIPEGYSVSREKKERFSLILESASTNQTSMYLCASGDISGANVLTFGAGSRLTVL.

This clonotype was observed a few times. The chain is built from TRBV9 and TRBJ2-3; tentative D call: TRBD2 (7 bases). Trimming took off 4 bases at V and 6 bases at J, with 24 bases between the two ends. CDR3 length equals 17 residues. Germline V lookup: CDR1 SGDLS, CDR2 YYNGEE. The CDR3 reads CASSPMGGGGVKDTQYF. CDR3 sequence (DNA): TGTGCCAGCAGCCCCATGGGGGGCGGGGGAGTTAAGGATACGCAGTATTTT.

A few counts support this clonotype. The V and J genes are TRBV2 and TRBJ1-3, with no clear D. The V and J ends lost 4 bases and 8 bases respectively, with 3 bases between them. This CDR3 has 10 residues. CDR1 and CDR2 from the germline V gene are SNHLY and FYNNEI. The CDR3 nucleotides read TGTGCCAGCAGTGCGGACACCATATATTTT. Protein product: CASSADTIYF.

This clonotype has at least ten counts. CDR3 sequence reads: CASSRDFAMPNTEAFF. Written as DNA, the CDR3 is TGTGCCAGCAGCCGAGACTTTGCTATGCCGAACACTGAAGCTTTCTTT. V is TRBV4-2 and J is TRBJ1-1; D is unresolved. This CDR3 is built from 16 residues. Looked up from germline, CDR1 is LGHNA and CDR2 is YNFKEQ. Trimming took 4 bases from V and 1 from J, leaving 16 bases between them.

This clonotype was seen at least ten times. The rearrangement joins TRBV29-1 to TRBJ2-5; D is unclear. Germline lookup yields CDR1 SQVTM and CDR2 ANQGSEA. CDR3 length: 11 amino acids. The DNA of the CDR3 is TGCAACGCTGCTGCAAATGGGACCCAGTACTTC. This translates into CNAAANGTQYF.

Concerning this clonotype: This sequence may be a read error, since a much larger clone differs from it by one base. The CDR3 loop is CASCQWNIQYF. CDR3 DNA: TGTGCCAGCTGTCAATGGAACATTCAGTACTTC. The gene calls are TRBV28 and TRBJ2-4, with D unclear. There are 11 residues in the CDR3. The germline V gene encodes CDR1 MDHEN and CDR2 SYDVKM. Deletions cut 8 bases from V and 7 bases from J, with 9 bases between.

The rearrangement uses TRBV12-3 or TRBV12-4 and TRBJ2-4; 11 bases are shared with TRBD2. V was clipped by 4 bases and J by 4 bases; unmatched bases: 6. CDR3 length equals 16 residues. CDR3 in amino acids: CASSSSSGRRKNIQYF. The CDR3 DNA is TGTGCCAGCAGTTCGTCTAGCGGGAGGCGGAAAAACATTCAGTACTTC.

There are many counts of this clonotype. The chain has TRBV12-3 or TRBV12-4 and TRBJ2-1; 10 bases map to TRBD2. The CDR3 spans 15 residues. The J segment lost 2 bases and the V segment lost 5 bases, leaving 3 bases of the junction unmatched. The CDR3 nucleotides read TGTGCCAGCAGTCCGAGCGGGGGGGCCTACAATGAGCAGTTCTTC. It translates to CASSPSGGAYNEQFF.

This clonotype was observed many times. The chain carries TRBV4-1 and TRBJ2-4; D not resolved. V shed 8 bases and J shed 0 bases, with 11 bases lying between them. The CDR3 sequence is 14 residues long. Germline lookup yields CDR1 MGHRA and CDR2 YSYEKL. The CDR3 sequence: CASEEPLAKNIQYF. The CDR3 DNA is TGCGCCAGCGAGGAGCCCCTAGCCAAAAACATTCAGTACTTC.